This TCR beta chain was retrieved from a study of cytomegalovirus exposure and HLA in healthy donors. Assay: immunoSEQ multiplex PCR; the TCRdb copy retains only in-frame clones and omits some. The table lists 90,000 to 150,000 clones, roughly 90% of them singletons, with roughly 6% in the top ten. Study outcomes and limitations: Reported performance of the classifier showed diagnosis of cytomegalovirus status with high specificity and sensitivity. Subsequent analysis showed first-cohort TCR clusters tending to co-occur in 120 validation repertoires. In vitro assays verified that three CMV-associated chains recognized CMV antigens specifically.

Among the 110 or so subjects of the validation cohort, separate from the roughly 670-subject first cohort, were the donors. As for this clone: Its target is not known.

Germline loops: CDR1 MNHEY, CDR2 SMNVEV (reference sequence). The J segment lost 5 bases and the V segment lost 5 bases, leaving 6 bases of the junction unmatched. CDR3 length equals 14 residues. The source is a woman between 18 and 30 years old in good health and CMV-seropositive. Sequencing was carried out using PBMCs. The chain carries TRBV27 and TRBJ1-5; TRBD1 agrees at 7 bases. The CDR3 bases are TGTGCCAGCAGTCCTCACAGGGGTCATCAGCCCCAGCATTTT. It is translated as CASSPHRGHQPQHF.